This T cell receptor beta chain stems from a study of T cell responses to AZD1222 COVID-19 vaccine. Study-wide results and caveats: With two AZD1222 doses given, Spike-specific TCR breadth and depth both rose. Donors skewed white British and female; clonal diversity was possibly underestimated. The number of AZD1222 recipients seropositive at baseline was only five to seven.

Here immunoSEQ multiplex PCR was the method, and the copy in TCRdb shows in-frame clones only, minus some. The sample lists 98,000 or so clones, around nine tenths seen once, with approximately 15% in the top ten. In this sample, this clone turned up a few times. Its cognate antigen is unknown. Second-dose timings of about 4 or about 12 weeks were pooled. Losses at the gene ends were 9 bases for V and 8 bases for J; bases not matched to a gene: 6. The CDR3 extends over 11 amino acids. CDR1 and CDR2 (germline): MNHNY, SVGAGI (reference sequence). The sequencing used peripheral blood, collected 28 days after the second AZD1222 dose. The clonotype originates from an adult who received the AZD1222 COVID-19 vaccine. The rearrangement uses TRBV6-6 and TRBJ1-2, with 7 bases aligning to TRBD1. The CDR3 reads CASRDRQGYTF. The CDR3 bases are TGTGCCAGTCGGGACAGACAAGGCTACACCTTC.